The rows below give T cell receptor beta chains drawn from one sample of a study of shared clonotypes between healthy human individuals. The table came from immunoSEQ multiplex PCR; TCRdb's copy has only in-frame clones and leaves some out. The sample includes roughly 700,000 clones, about 74% of them seen just once. Sequencing was carried out using memory CD4+ T cells sorted from blood. The receptors were gathered from a woman in her 30s in good health. Each CDR3 is given with its conserved first and last residue. The D gene is left open where the match is weak. Clone size is stated in some rows and not others, as once, few, many or a class when expanded.

clone_size: once
v_call: TRBV2
j_call: TRBJ2-1
d_call: TRBD2
cdr3_length: 14
cdr3_aa: CASSESGSYNEQFF
cdr3_nt: TGTGCCAGCAGTGAAAGCGGGAGTTACAATGAGCAGTTCTTC

clone_size: -
v_call: TRBV27
j_call: TRBJ2-3
d_call: TRBD2
cdr3_length: 16
cdr3_aa: CASSLLAGGGTDTQYF
cdr3_nt: TGTGCCAGCAGTTTACTAGCGGGAGGGGGCACAGATACGCAGTATTTT

clone_size: -
v_call: TRBV19
j_call: TRBJ2-2
d_call: TRBD2
cdr3_length: 14
cdr3_aa: CASKVAGGTGELFF
cdr3_nt: TGTGCCAGTAAGGTAGCGGGAGGCACCGGGGAGCTGTTTTTT

clone_size: few
v_call: TRBV5-1
j_call: TRBJ2-1
d_call: -
cdr3_length: 15
cdr3_aa: CASSLASPSYNEQFF
cdr3_nt: TGCGCCAGCAGCTTGGCCTCCCCTAGCTACAATGAGCAGTTCTTC

clone_size: -
v_call: TRBV28
j_call: TRBJ2-7
d_call: -
cdr3_length: 17
cdr3_aa: CASSPYPDGPSTYEQYF
cdr3_nt: TGTGCCAGCAGTCCATACCCGGACGGCCCCTCTACCTACGAGCAGTACTTC

clone_size: -
v_call: TRBV4-1
j_call: TRBJ2-7
d_call: -
cdr3_length: 15
cdr3_aa: CASSPVFREQAEQYF
cdr3_nt: TGCGCCAGCAGCCCGGTCTTTCGGGAGCAAGCCGAGCAGTACTTC

clone_size: -
v_call: TRBV12-1
j_call: TRBJ2-6
d_call: -
cdr3_length: 14
cdr3_aa: CASRSISGANVLTF
cdr3_nt: TGTGCCAGCAGGTCTATCTCTGGGGCCAACGTCCTGACTTTC

clone_size: -
v_call: TRBV27
j_call: TRBJ1-2
d_call: TRBD1
cdr3_length: 13
cdr3_aa: CATKDRARNGYTF
cdr3_nt: TGTGCCACCAAAGACAGGGCCAGGAATGGCTACACCTTC

clone_size: few
v_call: TRBV15
j_call: TRBJ1-3
d_call: TRBD1
cdr3_length: 16
cdr3_aa: CATSKPGTGGGNTIYF
cdr3_nt: TGTGCCACCAGCAAACCCGGGACAGGGGGCGGAAACACCATATATTTT

clone_size: many
v_call: TRBV11-2
j_call: TRBJ2-7
d_call: -
cdr3_length: 16
cdr3_aa: CASSLVGTVTSYEQYF
cdr3_nt: TGTGCCAGCAGCTTAGTAGGTACAGTCACGTCCTACGAGCAGTACTTC

clone_size: few
v_call: TRBV4-2
j_call: TRBJ1-2
d_call: -
cdr3_length: 14
cdr3_aa: CASSQSGEGYGYTF
cdr3_nt: TGTGCCAGCAGCCAATCGGGCGAGGGCTATGGCTACACCTTC

clone_size: few
v_call: TRBV4-1
j_call: TRBJ1-1
d_call: -
cdr3_length: 13
cdr3_aa: CASSQELNTEAFF
cdr3_nt: TGCGCCAGCAGCCAAGAGTTGAACACTGAAGCTTTCTTT

clone_size: -
v_call: TRBV5-4
j_call: TRBJ1-1
d_call: -
cdr3_length: 14
cdr3_aa: CASSWDRMNTEAFF
cdr3_nt: TGTGCCAGCAGCTGGGACCGGATGAACACTGAAGCTTTCTTT

clone_size: -
v_call: TRBV5-1
j_call: TRBJ2-5
d_call: -
cdr3_length: 14
cdr3_aa: CASSSQGAGETQYF
cdr3_nt: TGCGCCAGCAGCTCCCAAGGGGCCGGGGAGACCCAGTACTTC

clone_size: -
v_call: TRBV11-2
j_call: TRBJ2-7
d_call: -
cdr3_length: 14
cdr3_aa: CASSPSGPGYEQYF
cdr3_nt: TGTGCCAGCAGCCCCTCCGGGCCGGGCTACGAGCAGTACTTC

clone_size: -
v_call: TRBV9
j_call: TRBJ2-1
d_call: TRBD2
cdr3_length: 17
cdr3_aa: CASSAPSGRAVYNEQFF
cdr3_nt: TGTGCCAGCAGCGCACCTAGCGGGAGGGCCGTATACAATGAGCAGTTCTTC

clone_size: -
v_call: TRBV28
j_call: TRBJ2-5
d_call: TRBD2
cdr3_length: 14
cdr3_aa: CASLSSGRVETQYF
cdr3_nt: TGTGCCAGCCTCTCTAGCGGGAGGGTAGAGACCCAGTACTTC

clone_size: -
v_call: TRBV7-9
j_call: TRBJ2-2
d_call: TRBD2
cdr3_length: 16
cdr3_aa: CASSQKREGVTGELFF
cdr3_nt: TGTGCCAGCAGCCAAAAGCGGGAGGGGGTAACCGGGGAGCTGTTTTTT

clone_size: -
v_call: TRBV4-1
j_call: TRBJ2-3
d_call: -
cdr3_length: 16
cdr3_aa: CASSQGWSGPTDTQYF
cdr3_nt: TGCGCCAGCAGCCAAGGTTGGTCGGGACCCACAGATACGCAGTATTTT

clone_size: once
v_call: TRBV6-6
j_call: TRBJ2-3
d_call: -
cdr3_length: 15
cdr3_aa: CASKRDYRGTDTQYF
cdr3_nt: TGTGCCAGCAAGAGGGATTACCGGGGGACAGATACGCAGTATTTT

clone_size: -
v_call: TRBV6-6
j_call: TRBJ2-2
d_call: -
cdr3_length: 14
cdr3_aa: CASRAGQNTGELFF
cdr3_nt: TGTGCCAGCCGGGCGGGACAGAACACCGGGGAGCTGTTTTTT

clone_size: -
v_call: TRBV2
j_call: TRBJ1-2
d_call: -
cdr3_length: 15
cdr3_aa: CASSVDRTSYYGYTF
cdr3_nt: TGTGCCAGCAGCGTTGACCGCACCTCTTACTATGGCTACACCTTC

clone_size: -
v_call: TRBV28
j_call: TRBJ2-1
d_call: TRBD2
cdr3_length: 19
cdr3_aa: CASSLAHGWEREPYNEQFF
cdr3_nt: TGTGCCAGCAGTTTGGCCCACGGGTGGGAGCGGGAGCCCTACAATGAGCAGTTCTTC

clone_size: once
v_call: TRBV5-1
j_call: TRBJ2-2
d_call: -
cdr3_length: 18
cdr3_aa: CASSSPVGGRPTTGELFF
cdr3_nt: TGCGCCAGCAGCTCGCCAGTTGGGGGGAGGCCGACCACCGGGGAGCTGTTTTTT

clone_size: once
v_call: TRBV7-8
j_call: TRBJ1-5
d_call: -
cdr3_length: 14
cdr3_aa: CASSLIQGTQPQHF
cdr3_nt: TGTGCCAGCAGCTTAATCCAGGGTACTCAGCCCCAGCATTTT

clone_size: -
v_call: TRBV14
j_call: TRBJ1-1
d_call: -
cdr3_length: 15
cdr3_aa: CASSQGQRPNTEAFF
cdr3_nt: TGTGCCAGCAGCCAAGGGCAGCGACCGAACACTGAAGCTTTCTTT

clone_size: -
v_call: TRBV19
j_call: TRBJ2-1
d_call: TRBD2
cdr3_length: 17
cdr3_aa: CASSKGGGLAPYNEQFF
cdr3_nt: TGTGCCAGTAGTAAAGGCGGAGGACTAGCACCCTACAATGAGCAGTTCTTC

clone_size: many
v_call: TRBV2
j_call: TRBJ2-7
d_call: -
cdr3_length: 12
cdr3_aa: CASSGAPYEQYF
cdr3_nt: TGTGCCAGCAGCGGGGCCCCCTACGAGCAGTACTTC

clone_size: -
v_call: TRBV28
j_call: TRBJ1-2
d_call: -
cdr3_length: 14
cdr3_aa: CASSSGQGTGGYTF
cdr3_nt: TGTGCCAGCAGCTCAGGTCAGGGAACGGGCGGCTACACCTTC

clone_size: -
v_call: TRBV5-1
j_call: TRBJ2-1
d_call: TRBD2
cdr3_length: 16
cdr3_aa: CASSWAGLADYNEQFF
cdr3_nt: TGCGCCAGCAGCTGGGCGGGACTAGCAGACTACAATGAGCAGTTCTTC

clone_size: -
v_call: TRBV6-1
j_call: TRBJ2-7
d_call: TRBD1
cdr3_length: 15
cdr3_aa: CASSEGQGVSYEQYF
cdr3_nt: TGTGCCAGCAGTGAAGGACAGGGGGTCTCCTACGAGCAGTACTTC

clone_size: -
v_call: TRBV19
j_call: TRBJ1-2
d_call: -
cdr3_length: 14
cdr3_aa: CASSPTENFYGYTF
cdr3_nt: TGTGCCAGTAGCCCCACAGAGAACTTTTATGGCTACACCTTC

clone_size: once
v_call: TRBV27
j_call: TRBJ1-1
d_call: -
cdr3_length: 13
cdr3_aa: CASSPWESTEAFF
cdr3_nt: TGTGCCAGCAGCCCCTGGGAGAGCACTGAAGCTTTCTTT

clone_size: many
v_call: TRBV5-1
j_call: TRBJ1-3
d_call: -
cdr3_length: 14
cdr3_aa: CASSPGTSGNTIYF
cdr3_nt: TGCGCCAGCAGCCCAGGGACATCTGGAAACACCATATATTTT

clone_size: -
v_call: TRBV7-3
j_call: TRBJ2-1
d_call: TRBD1
cdr3_length: 16
cdr3_aa: CASSLMPGTGAGEQFF
cdr3_nt: TGTGCCAGCAGCTTAATGCCCGGGACAGGGGCTGGTGAGCAGTTCTTC

clone_size: -
v_call: TRBV6-5
j_call: TRBJ2-7
d_call: -
cdr3_length: 12
cdr3_aa: CASSPDTYEQYF
cdr3_nt: TGTGCCAGCAGCCCCGACACGTACGAGCAGTACTTC

clone_size: -
v_call: TRBV7-6
j_call: TRBJ1-5
d_call: -
cdr3_length: 18
cdr3_aa: CASSPVSDRTYSNQPQHF
cdr3_nt: TGTGCCAGCAGCCCCGTCTCCGACAGGACTTATAGCAATCAGCCCCAGCATTTT

clone_size: -
v_call: TRBV4-1
j_call: TRBJ2-1
d_call: -
cdr3_length: 16
cdr3_aa: CASNGGGRRHGDEQFF
cdr3_nt: TGCGCCAGCAACGGGGGCGGGAGACGCCATGGCGATGAGCAGTTCTTC

clone_size: -
v_call: TRBV28
j_call: TRBJ1-5
d_call: TRBD1
cdr3_length: 14
cdr3_aa: CASSGYRGRQPQHF
cdr3_nt: TGTGCCAGCAGTGGATACAGGGGGCGTCAGCCCCAGCATTTT

clone_size: -
v_call: TRBV5-1
j_call: TRBJ1-2
d_call: -
cdr3_length: 15
cdr3_aa: CASSPGGRGSYGYTF
cdr3_nt: TGCGCCAGCAGCCCGGGGGGCAGGGGTAGCTATGGCTACACCTTC

clone_size: -
v_call: TRBV7-9
j_call: TRBJ2-3
d_call: TRBD2
cdr3_length: 19
cdr3_aa: CASSSRGAGGTGGTDTQYF
cdr3_nt: TGTGCCAGCAGCTCCCGGGGAGCGGGAGGAACCGGGGGTACAGATACGCAGTATTTT

clone_size: once
v_call: TRBV19
j_call: TRBJ1-5
d_call: -
cdr3_length: 16
cdr3_aa: CASSIAKGYSNQPQHF
cdr3_nt: TGTGCCAGTAGTATAGCGAAGGGGTATAGCAATCAGCCCCAGCATTTT

clone_size: -
v_call: TRBV6-4
j_call: TRBJ2-1
d_call: TRBD2
cdr3_length: 15
cdr3_aa: CASSGLAGGGNEQFF
cdr3_nt: TGTGCCAGCAGCGGACTAGCGGGAGGAGGAAATGAGCAGTTCTTC

clone_size: once
v_call: TRBV28
j_call: TRBJ2-5
d_call: -
cdr3_length: 18
cdr3_aa: CASNTSGRRSGEQETQYF
cdr3_nt: TGTGCCAGCAACACATCGGGGCGTCGGAGCGGAGAACAAGAGACCCAGTACTTC

clone_size: -
v_call: TRBV2
j_call: TRBJ2-6
d_call: -
cdr3_length: 15
cdr3_aa: CASSDEQSGANVLTF
cdr3_nt: TGTGCCAGCAGTGACGAGCAATCTGGGGCCAACGTCCTGACTTTC

clone_size: -
v_call: TRBV19
j_call: TRBJ2-3
d_call: -
cdr3_length: 15
cdr3_aa: CASSLGADTTDTQYF
cdr3_nt: TGTGCCAGTAGTCTGGGGGCCGATACCACAGATACGCAGTATTTT

clone_size: -
v_call: TRBV6-5
j_call: TRBJ2-5
d_call: TRBD2
cdr3_length: 16
cdr3_aa: CASSYPNSGTSGNQYF
cdr3_nt: TGTGCCAGCAGTTACCCGAATTCCGGGACTAGCGGAAACCAGTACTTC